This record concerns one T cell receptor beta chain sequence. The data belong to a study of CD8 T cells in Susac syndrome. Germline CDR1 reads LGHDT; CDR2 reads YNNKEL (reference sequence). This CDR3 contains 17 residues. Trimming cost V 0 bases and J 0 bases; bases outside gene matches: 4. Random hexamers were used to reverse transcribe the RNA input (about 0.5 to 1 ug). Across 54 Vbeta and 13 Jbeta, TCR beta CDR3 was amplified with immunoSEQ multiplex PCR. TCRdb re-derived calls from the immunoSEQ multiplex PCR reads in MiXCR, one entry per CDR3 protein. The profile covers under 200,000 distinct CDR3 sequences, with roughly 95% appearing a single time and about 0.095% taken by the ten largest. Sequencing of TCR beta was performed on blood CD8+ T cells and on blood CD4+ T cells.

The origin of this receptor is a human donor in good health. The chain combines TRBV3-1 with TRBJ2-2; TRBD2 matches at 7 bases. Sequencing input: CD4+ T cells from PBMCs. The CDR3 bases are TGTGCCAGCAGCCAAGACGTCGCGGGAGCGAACACCGGGGAGCTGTTTTTT. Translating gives CASSQDVAGANTGELFF.